The entry below describes one T cell receptor beta chain. The repertoire was sequenced with immunoSEQ multiplex PCR; TCRdb's copy has only in-frame clones and lacks some. The data show 71,000 or so clones, 94% seen once. The data originate from a study of cytomegalovirus exposure and HLA in healthy donors. CDR1 is SEHNR, CDR2 FQNEAQ, per germline (reference sequence). This CDR3 has 15 amino acids. The V gene end was trimmed by 4 bases and the J gene end by 4 bases; junction bases not matched to a gene: 9. The TCR sequence derives from a man aged 18 to 30 in good health and CMV-seropositive. The rearrangement joins TRBV7-9 to TRBJ1-2, with 7 bases lining up with TRBD1. Material for sequencing was PBMCs. The DNA for the CDR3 is TGTGCCAGCAGCTCTCAGACAGGGAACGCCTATGGCTACACCTTC. It is translated as CASSSQTGNAYGYTF.